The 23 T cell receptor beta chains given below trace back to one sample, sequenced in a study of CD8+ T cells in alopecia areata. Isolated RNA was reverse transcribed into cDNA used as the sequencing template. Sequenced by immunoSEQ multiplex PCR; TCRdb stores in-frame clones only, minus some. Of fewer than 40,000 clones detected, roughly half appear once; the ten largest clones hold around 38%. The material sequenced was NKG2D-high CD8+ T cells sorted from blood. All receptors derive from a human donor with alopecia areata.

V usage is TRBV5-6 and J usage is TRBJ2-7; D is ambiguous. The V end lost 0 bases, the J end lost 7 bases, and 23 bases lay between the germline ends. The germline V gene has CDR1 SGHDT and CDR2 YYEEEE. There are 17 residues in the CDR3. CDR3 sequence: CASSLVPPVSGGVEQYF. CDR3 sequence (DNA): TGTGCCAGCAGCTTGGTTCCTCCAGTATCGGGCGGCGTAGAGCAGTACTTC.

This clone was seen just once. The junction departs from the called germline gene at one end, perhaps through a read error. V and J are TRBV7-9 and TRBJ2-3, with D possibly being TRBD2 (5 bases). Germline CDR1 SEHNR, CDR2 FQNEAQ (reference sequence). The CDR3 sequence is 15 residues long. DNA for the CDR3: TGTGCCAGCAGCGTAGCGATGAGGAGCACAGATACGCAGTATTTT. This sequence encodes CASSVAMRSTDTQYF.

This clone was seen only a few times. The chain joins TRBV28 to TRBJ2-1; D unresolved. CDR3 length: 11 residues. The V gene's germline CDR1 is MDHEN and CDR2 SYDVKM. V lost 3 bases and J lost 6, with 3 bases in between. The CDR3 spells CASSFANEQFF. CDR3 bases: TGTGCCAGCAGTTTCGCCAATGAGCAGTTCTTC.

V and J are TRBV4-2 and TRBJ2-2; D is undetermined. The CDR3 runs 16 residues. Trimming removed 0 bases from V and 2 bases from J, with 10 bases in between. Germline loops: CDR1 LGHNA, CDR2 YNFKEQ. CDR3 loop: CASSQDRAANTGELFF. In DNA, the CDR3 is TGTGCCAGCAGCCAAGATCGGGCTGCTAACACCGGGGAGCTGTTTTTT.

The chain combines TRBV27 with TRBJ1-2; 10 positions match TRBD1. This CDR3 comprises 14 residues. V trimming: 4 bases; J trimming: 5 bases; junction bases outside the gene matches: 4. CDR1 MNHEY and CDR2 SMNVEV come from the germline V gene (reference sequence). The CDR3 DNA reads TGTGCCAGCAGTTCCCCGGGACAGGGGTATGGCTACACCTTC. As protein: CASSSPGQGYGYTF.

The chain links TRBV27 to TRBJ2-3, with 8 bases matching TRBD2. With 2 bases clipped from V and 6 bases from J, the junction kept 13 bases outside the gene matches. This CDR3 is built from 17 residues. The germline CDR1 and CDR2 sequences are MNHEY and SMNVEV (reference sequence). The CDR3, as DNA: TGTGCCAGCAGTTTAATGGGAACTAGCGGAGAGGGGGATACGCAGTATTTT. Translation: CASSLMGTSGEGDTQYF.

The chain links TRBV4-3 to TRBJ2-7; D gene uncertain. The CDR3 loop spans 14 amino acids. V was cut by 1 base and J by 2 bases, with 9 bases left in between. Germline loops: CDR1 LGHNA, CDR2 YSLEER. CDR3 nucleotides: TGCGCCAGCAGCCAAGTGGAGTTTACCTACGAGCAGTACTTC. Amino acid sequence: CASSQVEFTYEQYF.

CDR3 DNA sequence: TGTGCCAGAGTCGACCTGACGGATACCTACGAGCAGTACTTC. Translation: CARVDLTDTYEQYF. The chain uses TRBV2 and TRBJ2-7; D unclear. The germline gives CDR1 SNHLY, CDR2 FYNNEI. The CDR3 runs 14 residues. Trimming shortened V by 9 bases and J by 2 bases, and 17 bases separated the two germline ends. Full variable domain (missing parts from reference TRBV2 and TRBJ2-7): EPEVTQTPSHQVTQMGQEVILRCVPISNHLYFYWYRQILGQKVEFLVSFYNNEISEKSEIFDDQFSVERPDGSNFTLKIRSTKLEDSAMYFCARVDLTDTYEQYFGPGTRLTVT.

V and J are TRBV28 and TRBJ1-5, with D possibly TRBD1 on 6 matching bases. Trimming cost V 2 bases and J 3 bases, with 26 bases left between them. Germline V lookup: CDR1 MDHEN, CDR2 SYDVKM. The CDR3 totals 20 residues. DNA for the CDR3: TGTGCCAGCAGTTTAGAGGGGAACAACAGGGATTGGACGTACAATCAGCCCCAGCATTTT. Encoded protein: CASSLEGNNRDWTYNQPQHF.

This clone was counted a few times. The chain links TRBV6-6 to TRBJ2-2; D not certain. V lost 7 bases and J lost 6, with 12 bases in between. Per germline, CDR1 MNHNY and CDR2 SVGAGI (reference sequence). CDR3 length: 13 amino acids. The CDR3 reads CASTPSKAGELFF. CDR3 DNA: TGTGCCAGCACCCCCTCGAAGGCCGGGGAGCTGTTTTTT.

The CDR3 loop reads CASSLGPFEQYF. The CDR3, as DNA: TGTGCCAGCAGCTTAGGGCCTTTCGAGCAGTACTTC. J is TRBJ2-7 and V is TRBV7-9, with no clear D. The CDR3 covers 12 residues. Germline lookup yields CDR1 SEHNR and CDR2 FQNEAQ (reference sequence). Between the trimmed V and J ends, which lost 1 base and 6 bases, there was a span of 7 bases.

Written as DNA, the CDR3 is TGTGCCAGCAGTCCCACCTTAGCGGGAGATCGCACAGATACGCAGTATTTT. Protein product: CASSPTLAGDRTDTQYF. The chain uses TRBV27 and TRBJ2-3; 9 bases are shared with TRBD2. V dropped 5 bases and J dropped 1; count of bases not matched to a gene: 10. The germline V gene encodes CDR1 MNHEY and CDR2 SMNVEV (reference sequence). The CDR3 contains 17 residues.

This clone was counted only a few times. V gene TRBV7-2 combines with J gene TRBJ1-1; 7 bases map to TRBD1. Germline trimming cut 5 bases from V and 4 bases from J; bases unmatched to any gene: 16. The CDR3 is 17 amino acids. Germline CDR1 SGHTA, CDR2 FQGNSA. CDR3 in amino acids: CASSPRIRGQLSTEAFF. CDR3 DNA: TGTGCCAGCAGCCCTAGAATAAGGGGGCAACTGAGCACTGAAGCTTTCTTT.

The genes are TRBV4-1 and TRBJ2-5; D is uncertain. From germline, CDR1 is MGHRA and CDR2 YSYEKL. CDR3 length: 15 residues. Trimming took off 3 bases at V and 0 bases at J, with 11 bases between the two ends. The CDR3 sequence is CASSHADRDQETQYF. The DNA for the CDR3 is TGCGCCAGCAGCCACGCTGACCGAGACCAAGAGACCCAGTACTTC.

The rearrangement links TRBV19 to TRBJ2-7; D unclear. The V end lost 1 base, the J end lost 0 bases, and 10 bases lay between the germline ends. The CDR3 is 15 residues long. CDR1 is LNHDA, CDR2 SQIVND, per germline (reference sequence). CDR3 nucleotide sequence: TGTGCCAGTAGTATAGGGACCAGGAGCTCCTACGAGCAGTACTTC. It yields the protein CASSIGTRSSYEQYF.

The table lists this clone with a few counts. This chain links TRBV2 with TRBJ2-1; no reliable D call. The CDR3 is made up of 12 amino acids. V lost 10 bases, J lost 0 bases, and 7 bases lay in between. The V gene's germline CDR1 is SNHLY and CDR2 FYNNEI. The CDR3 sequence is CATGSSYNEQFF. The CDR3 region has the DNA TGTGCCACGGGTAGCTCCTACAATGAGCAGTTCTTC.

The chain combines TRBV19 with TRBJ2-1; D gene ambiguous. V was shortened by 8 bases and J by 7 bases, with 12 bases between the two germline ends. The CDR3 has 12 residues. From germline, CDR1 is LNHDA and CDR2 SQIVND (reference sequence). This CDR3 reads CASVGVTNEQFF. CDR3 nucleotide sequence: TGTGCCAGTGTGGGCGTCACGAATGAGCAGTTCTTC.

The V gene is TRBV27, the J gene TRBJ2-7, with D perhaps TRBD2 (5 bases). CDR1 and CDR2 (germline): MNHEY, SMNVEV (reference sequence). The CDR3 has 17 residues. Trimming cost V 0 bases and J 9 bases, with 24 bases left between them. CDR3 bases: TGTGCCAGCAGTTTATCCCGAACTCGAGGTCTAGCAGGAGGGCAGTACTTC. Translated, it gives CASSLSRTRGLAGGQYF.

This chain's CDR3 is CASSTWGGPGVDEQFF. The CDR3 DNA sequence: TGTGCCAGCAGCACCTGGGGCGGGCCAGGGGTAGATGAGCAGTTCTTC. J is TRBJ2-1 and V is TRBV13, with D perhaps matching TRBD1 (6 bases). Per germline, CDR1 PRHDT and CDR2 FYEKMQ (reference sequence). The CDR3 spans 16 residues. V lost 5 bases, J lost 8 bases, and 22 bases lay in between.

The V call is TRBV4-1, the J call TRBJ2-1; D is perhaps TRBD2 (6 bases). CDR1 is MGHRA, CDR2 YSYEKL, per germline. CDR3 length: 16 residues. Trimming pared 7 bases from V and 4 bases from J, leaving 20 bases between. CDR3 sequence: CASILEPGLSYNEQFF. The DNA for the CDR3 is TGCGCCAGCATCCTGGAACCGGGACTCTCATACAATGAGCAGTTCTTC.

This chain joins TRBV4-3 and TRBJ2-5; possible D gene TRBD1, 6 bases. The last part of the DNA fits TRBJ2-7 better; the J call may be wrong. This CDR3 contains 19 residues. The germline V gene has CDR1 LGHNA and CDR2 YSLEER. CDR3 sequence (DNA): TGCGCCAGCAGCCAAGATTGGGGGCCGGACGCACTCCTCTCCTACGAGCAGTACTTC. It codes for CASSQDWGPDALLSYEQYF.

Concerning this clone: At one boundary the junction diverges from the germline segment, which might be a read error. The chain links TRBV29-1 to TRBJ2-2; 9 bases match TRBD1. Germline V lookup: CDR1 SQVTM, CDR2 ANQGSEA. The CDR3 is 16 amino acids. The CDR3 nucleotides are TGCAGCGCTGAAGATTTCCGGACAGGGGTAGACGGGGAGCTGTTTTTT. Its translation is CSAEDFRTGVDGELFF.

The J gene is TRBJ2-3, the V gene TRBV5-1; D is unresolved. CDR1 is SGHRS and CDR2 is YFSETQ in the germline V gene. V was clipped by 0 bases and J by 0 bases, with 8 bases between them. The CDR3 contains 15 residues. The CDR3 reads CASSLELGSTDTQYF. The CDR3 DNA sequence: TGCGCCAGCAGCTTGGAGTTGGGAAGCACAGATACGCAGTATTTT.